This TCR beta chain was sequenced for a study of cytomegalovirus exposure and HLA in healthy donors. The PCR employed 60 Vbeta primers together with 13 Jbeta primers. Data came from immunoSEQ multiplex PCR; TCRdb stores just in-frame clones and leaves some out. The profile shows about 160,000 clones, approximately 80% of them singletons. V lost 5 bases and J lost 0, with 14 bases in between. CDR1 is MDHEN, CDR2 SYDVKM, per germline. The CDR3 consists of 15 residues. Details on this clone: Antigen: not known.

General observations from the study: Evidence from a later analysis indicated that most CMV-associated TCR beta chains looked HLA-restricted. For TCR beta chains, V- and J-gene trimming was later linked to a missense DCLRE1C variant.

Sequenced sample: PBMCs. The chain couples TRBV28 to TRBJ2-7; possible D gene TRBD2, 6 bases. The TCR originated in a man aged 50 to 60 in good health and CMV-seropositive. The CDR3 nucleotides read TGTGCCAGCAGTACCGGAGGGTTGTCCTCCTACGAGCAGTACTTC. It translates to CASSTGGLSSYEQYF.